This passage covers 13 T cell receptor beta chains from one sample sequenced in a study of response to subunit inactivated influenza vaccine. MiXCR was run by TCRdb on the RT-PCR reads, yielding one entry per CDR3 protein. Seen here are 450,000 to 500,000 distinct CDR3 sequences, roughly 11% observed once, and the top ten hold 12%. The sequencing here drew on PBMCs from blood, taken about 6 weeks after vaccination. The origin of the receptors is a man over 45 who received an inactivated influenza vaccine.

V gene TRBV10-3 combines with J gene TRBJ2-3, with TRBD2 matching over 9 bases. The CDR3 spans 17 residues. CDR1 and CDR2 (germline): ENHRY, SYGVKD. The V and J ends lost 0 bases and 3 bases, in that order; junction bases with no gene match: 7. The CDR3 region has the DNA TGTGCCATCAGTGAGTCTGGCAGCGGGGGGTTTACAGATACGCAGTATTTT. Translation: CAISESGSGGFTDTQYF.

This clonotype was recorded many times. The V and J genes are TRBV29-1 and TRBJ1-3; D not resolved. Germline loops: CDR1 SQVTM, CDR2 ANQGSEA. Trimming cost V 3 bases and J 0 bases, with 0 bases left between them. The CDR3 totals 11 residues. The CDR3 coding sequence is TGCAGCGTTGACTCTGGAAACACCATATATTTT. It yields the protein CSVDSGNTIYF.

V gene TRBV6-2 or TRBV6-3 combines with J gene TRBJ2-7, with D maybe TRBD1 (6 bases). Germline CDR1 MNHEY, CDR2 SVGEGT. The CDR3 is made up of 15 amino acids. Trimming stripped 5 bases from V and 6 bases from J, with 20 bases between. The CDR3 sequence: CASSTSGTLGIEQYF. In DNA form, the CDR3 reads TGTGCCAGCAGTACCTCCGGGACACTGGGGATCGAGCAGTACTTC.

This clonotype was picked up a small number of times. The chain has TRBV10-3 and TRBJ2-4; D possibly corresponds to TRBD1 (6 bases). CDR3 length equals 13 residues. Germline CDR1 is ENHRY and CDR2 is SYGVKD. The V and J ends lost 4 bases and 4 bases respectively, with 8 bases between them. This chain's CDR3 is CAISGTEKNIQYF. CDR3 sequence (DNA): TGTGCCATCAGTGGGACAGAGAAAAACATTCAGTACTTC.

The CDR3 sequence is CSARTTGVLNSPLHF. CDR3 bases: TGCAGTGCTAGAACAACAGGAGTTCTAAATTCACCCCTCCACTTT. The rearrangement uses TRBV20-1 and TRBJ1-6; tentatively, D is TRBD1 (5 bases). Trimming cost V 2 bases and J 7 bases, with 15 bases left between them. Germline CDR1 reads DFQATT; CDR2 reads SNEGSKA (reference sequence). CDR3 size: 15 residues.

V gene TRBV7-2 combines with J gene TRBJ1-6; D unclear. V shed 1 base and J shed 4 bases, with 5 bases lying between them. Per the germline V gene, CDR1 is SGHTA and CDR2 is FQGNSA. The CDR3 has 14 residues. The CDR3 coding sequence is TGTGCCAGCAGCTTAGAGAGATATAATTCACCCCTCCACTTT. Translated, it gives CASSLERYNSPLHF.

This clonotype was picked up many times. The chain is built from TRBV24-1 and TRBJ2-3; D is unclear. The CDR3 has 11 residues. V lost 7 bases, J lost 2 bases, and 3 bases lay in between. Germline CDR1 KGHDR, CDR2 SFDVKD. CDR3 sequence (DNA): TGTGCCACCAGCACCACAGATACGCAGTATTTT. Its translation: CATSTTDTQYF.

This clonotype was seen many times. The V call is TRBV24-1, the J call TRBJ2-1; D is possibly TRBD2 (6 bases). The CDR3 spans 13 residues. V was trimmed by 4 bases and J by 8 bases, leaving 11 bases between them. Germline CDR1 KGHDR, CDR2 SFDVKD. The CDR3 protein is CATSDPSVDEQFF. Written as DNA, the CDR3 is TGTGCCACCAGTGACCCTAGCGTCGATGAGCAGTTCTTC.

The gene calls are TRBV6-1 and TRBJ2-7, with 10 bases lining up with TRBD1. CDR3 length equals 15 residues. V shed 6 bases, J shed 3 bases, and the junction held 8 bases outside the gene matches. Germline CDR1 reads MNHNS; CDR2 reads SASEGT. The CDR3 DNA follows: TGTGCCAGCAGCCGACGGACAGGGGGAATCTACGAGCAGTACTTC. Its translation: CASSRRTGGIYEQYF.

The rearrangement uses TRBV4-3 and TRBJ2-6; 12 bases map to TRBD2. CDR3 length equals 19 residues. Germline values: CDR1 LGHNA, CDR2 YSLEER. V shed 4 bases, J shed 0 bases, and the junction held 7 bases outside the gene matches. CDR3 DNA: TGCGCCAGCAGCCGTGAGACTAGCGGGGGCTTCTCTGGGGCCAACGTCCTGACTTTC. Translating it yields CASSRETSGGFSGANVLTF.

V is TRBV11-3 and J is TRBJ2-1; D assignment may be TRBD1 or TRBD2 (7 bases each). CDR3 length: 16 residues. Trimming took 5 bases from V and 7 from J, leaving 21 bases between them. CDR1 is SGHNT, CDR2 YENEEA, per germline. DNA of the CDR3: TGTGCCAGCAGCCCGGGGGGACAGTTTCCGTCAAATGAGCAGTTCTTC. Its protein is CASSPGGQFPSNEQFF.

This clonotype has a handful of counts. The V gene is TRBV20-1, the J gene TRBJ2-1, with 7 bases aligning to TRBD2. Per the germline V gene, CDR1 is DFQATT and CDR2 is SNEGSKA (reference sequence). CDR3 size: 13 residues. V was pared by 5 bases and J by 2 bases, with 3 bases of the junction left unmatched. For the CDR3, the DNA is TGCAGTGCTCCCGGGACTACCTACAATGAGCAGTTCTTC. It encodes CSAPGTTYNEQFF.

This clonotype appeared a few times. The chain recombines TRBV28 with TRBJ2-6; perhaps TRBD2 as D (6 bases). V lost 3 bases, J lost 4 bases, and 10 bases lay in between. Germline-derived CDR1 and CDR2 are MDHEN and SYDVKM. The CDR3 extends over 15 amino acids. CDR3 DNA: TGTGCCAGCAGTTTTCTAGCGTTGGGGGCCAACGTCCTGACTTTC. Residues: CASSFLALGANVLTF.